The rows below give T cell receptor beta chains drawn from one sample of a study of PD-1 and CTLA-4 blockade in melanoma. Method: immunoSEQ multiplex PCR; TCRdb's copy keeps in-frame clones and lacks some. The sample shows about 16,000 clones, around 70% of them seen only once. Material: CD8+ T cells from peripheral blood, obtained from a patient given anti-PD-1 treatment. The receptors shown here come from a human donor with melanoma. Each CDR3 is given with its conserved first and last residue. A D gene is named only where the DNA matches it firmly.

CDR3 protein: CASSWDELGNEQFF
D gene: NA
J gene: TRBJ2-1
V gene: TRBV5-6

CDR3 protein: CASSPDIETLTYEQYF
D gene: NA
J gene: TRBJ2-7
V gene: TRBV28

CDR3 protein: CASSRDRITYNEQFF
D gene: NA
J gene: TRBJ2-1
V gene: TRBV7-9

CDR3 protein: CASGLGVSYGYTF
D gene: NA
J gene: TRBJ1-2
V gene: TRBV19

CDR3 protein: CATSRGESSGSAHEQYF
D gene: NA
J gene: TRBJ2-7
V gene: TRBV15

CDR3 protein: CATSDSGFTDGYTF
D gene: NA
J gene: TRBJ1-2
V gene: TRBV24-1

CDR3 protein: CASSEGVFTEAFF
D gene: NA
J gene: TRBJ1-1
V gene: TRBV14

CDR3 protein: CASSVQGSYNSPLHF
D gene: NA
J gene: TRBJ1-6
V gene: TRBV9

CDR3 protein: CASSLGPEQYF
D gene: NA
J gene: TRBJ2-7
V gene: TRBV5-1

CDR3 protein: CASSYTLAGAFTDTQYF
D gene: TRBD2
J gene: TRBJ2-3
V gene: TRBV7-9

CDR3 protein: CASTLGQGATEAFF
D gene: TRBD1
J gene: TRBJ1-1
V gene: TRBV27

CDR3 protein: CASSGLAGYNEQFF
D gene: TRBD2
J gene: TRBJ2-1
V gene: TRBV11-2

CDR3 protein: CASKGQGIYEQFF
D gene: TRBD1
J gene: TRBJ2-1
V gene: TRBV6-5

CDR3 protein: CATSDGAGQDQETQYF
D gene: NA
J gene: TRBJ2-5
V gene: TRBV24-1

CDR3 protein: CASSQDMGGVINEQFF
D gene: NA
J gene: TRBJ2-1
V gene: TRBV4-1

CDR3 protein: CASSLTSLDTQYF
D gene: NA
J gene: TRBJ2-3
V gene: TRBV5-1

CDR3 protein: CASGRGMIEQYF
D gene: NA
J gene: TRBJ2-7
V gene: TRBV6-5

CDR3 protein: CASSLTPLANTGELFF
D gene: NA
J gene: TRBJ2-2
V gene: TRBV27

CDR3 protein: CASSLRGNYGYTF
D gene: NA
J gene: TRBJ1-2
V gene: TRBV11-2

CDR3 protein: CASRNLTGGYPNEQFF
D gene: TRBD1
J gene: TRBJ2-1
V gene: TRBV19

CDR3 protein: CSVLLAGVETQYF
D gene: TRBD2
J gene: TRBJ2-5
V gene: TRBV29-1

CDR3 protein: CASSLWAAYNEQFF
D gene: NA
J gene: TRBJ2-1
V gene: TRBV27